This T cell receptor (beta chain) was observed in a study of T-cell reconstitution after alpha-beta-depleted transplantation in children. Overall study results and limits: Recipient T cells and thymic progenitors that survived gave rise to the high TCRbeta diversity observed at day 60 in some patients. The origin of alpha-beta T cells about two months after transplant was reportedly several hundred expanded graft clones. T cells produced anew were the main source of T-cell counts and diversity one year after transplant.

This CDR3 has 15 residues. Trimming cost V 6 bases and J 2 bases, with 17 bases left between them. Unique molecular identifiers were used in preparing the TCRbeta library. TCRdb re-derived calls from the PCR reads in MiXCR, one entry per CDR3 protein. The sample yields just over 950,000 distinct CDR3 sequences, roughly 29% seen once. As regards this clonotype: What it recognizes is unknown.

This clonotype originated in a boy in the first two years of life who had a stem cell transplant for SCID, so the T cells may come from the graft donor. This chain uses TRBV12-3 or TRBV12-4 with TRBJ2-7; possibly TRBD1 or TRBD2 for D (5 bases each). Source: PBMCs, mostly from graft donor cells, taken 360 days after TCRalphabeta/CD19-depleted stem cell transplant. The CDR3, as DNA: TGTGCCAGCAGCGCCCGGGCGAGGGGTCCCTACGAGCAGTACTTC. It codes for CASSARARGPYEQYF.